Below are 8 T cell receptor beta chains sequenced from a single sample in a study of T cells in Graves' hyperthyroidism and ophthalmopathy. Amplification of TCR beta CDR3 regions was performed using RNA transcripts as template. TCR CDR3 regions were first amplified by RT-PCR with HTBI primers. MiXCR, applied by TCRdb to the multiplex PCR reads, yields one record per CDR3 protein. The sample records hundreds of thousands of distinct CDR3 sequences, less than 20% being singletons. The sequenced sample was blood. These receptor sequences come from a woman aged 18-35 years with Graves' hyperthyroidism.

The table lists this clonotype with many counts. The rearrangement links TRBV7-2 to TRBJ2-5; 9 bases map to TRBD2. V shed 0 bases, J shed 3 bases, and the junction held 2 bases outside the gene matches. From germline, CDR1 is SGHTA and CDR2 FQGNSA. This CDR3 has 15 residues. CDR3 sequence (DNA): TGTGCCAGCAGCTTAGCCGCTAGCGGGGAAGAGACCCAGTACTTC. Amino acid sequence: CASSLAASGEETQYF.

This clonotype was counted many times. The genes are TRBV20-1 and TRBJ2-5; D unresolved. This CDR3 comprises 15 residues. Germline V gene data show CDR1 as DFQATT and CDR2 as SNEGSKA (reference sequence). With 4 bases removed from V and 1 base from J, the gap between germline ends came to 16 bases. Here the CDR3 DNA reads TGCAGTGCTATTTCGACGGACGGAACCCAAGAGACCCAGTACTTC. It codes for CSAISTDGTQETQYF.

The gene calls are TRBV5-1 and TRBJ2-2; 7 bases fit TRBD1. After removal of 4 bases from V and 3 bases from J, the junction contained 6 bases not matched to a gene. This CDR3 has 15 residues. The germline gives CDR1 SGHRS, CDR2 YFSETQ. The CDR3 DNA sequence: TGCGCCAGCAGCCCGTGGGACAGATACACCGGGGAGCTGTTTTTT. This sequence encodes CASSPWDRYTGELFF.

This clonotype was seen many times. The chain links TRBV28 to TRBJ2-7; D might be TRBD1 (5 bases). The CDR3 covers 13 residues. V dropped 4 bases and J dropped 3 bases, with 10 bases sitting between them. Germline values: CDR1 MDHEN, CDR2 SYDVKM. DNA of the CDR3: TGTGCCAGCAGTTCTCCAGGGTACTACGAGCAGTACTTC. It yields the protein CASSSPGYYEQYF.

This clonotype was seen a handful of times. The genes are TRBV5-4 and TRBJ2-7; D is perhaps TRBD1 (5 bases). This CDR3 is 14 amino acids long. Germline V gene sequence: CDR1 SGHNT, CDR2 YYREEE (reference sequence). Deletions cut 1 base from V and 1 base from J, with 9 bases between. CDR3 residues: CASSLSPGSYEQYF. The CDR3 DNA follows: TGTGCCAGCAGCTTGAGTCCAGGGTCCTACGAGCAGTACTTC.

This clonotype was seen ten or more times. The rearrangement uses TRBV11-2 and TRBJ2-1; 12 bases are shared with TRBD2. This CDR3 has 16 residues. Unmatched junction bases numbered 8, after V lost 0 bases and J lost 11 bases. The germline gives CDR1 SGHAT, CDR2 FQNNGV. The CDR3 region is CASSLEGLAGGAQQFF. The CDR3 coding sequence is TGTGCCAGCAGCTTAGAGGGTCTAGCGGGAGGGGCGCAGCAGTTCTTC.

V usage is TRBV19 and J usage is TRBJ2-2; unclear D gene. The CDR3 totals 14 residues. The germline V and J ends were trimmed by 0 bases and 8 bases, with 10 bases remaining between them. The germline V gene has CDR1 LNHDA and CDR2 SQIVND (reference sequence). The CDR3 region has the DNA TGTGCCAGTAGTATAGACAGGTTCCGAGGGGAGCTGTTTTTT. It specifies CASSIDRFRGELFF. Using reference TRBV19 and TRBJ2-2 for the parts outside the CDR3, the full variable domain is DGGITQSPKYLFRKEGQNVTLSCEQNLNHDAMYWYRQDPGQGLRLIYYSQIVNDFQKGDIAEGYSVSREKKESFPLTVTSAQKNPTAFYLCASSIDRFRGELFFGEGSRLTVL.

This clonotype was observed many times. The chain employs TRBV6-1 and TRBJ1-2; maybe TRBD1 (5 bases). CDR3 size: 15 residues. V was clipped by 5 bases and J by 8 bases, with 21 bases between them. Germline lookup yields CDR1 MNHNS and CDR2 SASEGT. CDR3 in DNA: TGTGCCAGCAGTCCCCCCGACAGACCCCTTCGAGGCTACACCTTC. It encodes CASSPPDRPLRGYTF.